This T cell receptor (beta chain) was documented in a study of graft-versus-host responses after intestinal transplantation. Study observations and caveats: GvH clones occurred in recipient marrow; some first appeared in ileum or blood.

Sequencing was performed with immunoSEQ multiplex PCR; in TCRdb, only in-frame clones are kept and a portion is missing. This repertoire shows 65,000 to 100,000 clones, just under 95% found once; its top ten account for roughly 0.37%. Comments on this clone: Its antigen remains unidentified.

This TCR derives from a human donor who was the organ donor for an intestinal transplant. The source material was unstimulated CD8+ T cells sorted from spleen or lymph node cells, sampled before transplant.

The CDR3 nucleotides are TGTGCCAGCAGCGAGGGACTAGCGGCTTCGAGGGAGCAGTACTTC. This translates into CASSEGLAASREQYF. The J gene is TRBJ2-7, the V gene TRBV9, with TRBD2 matching 11 bases. The CDR3 consists of 15 residues. V gave up 3 bases and J gave up 7 bases; unmatched junction bases: 9. Per germline, CDR1 SGDLS and CDR2 YYNGEE.